The 12 T cell receptor beta chains reported below all come from one sample, sequenced in a study of T cells in Graves' hyperthyroidism and ophthalmopathy. TCR beta CDR3 regions were amplified from RNA transcripts. The TCR CDR3 was amplified in a first-round RT-PCR using the HTBI primer set. TCRdb re-called the multiplex PCR reads with MiXCR, one entry per CDR3 protein. The sample lists fewer than 110,000 distinct CDR3 sequences; approximately 50% were seen once. The sequenced material came from blood. All receptors come from a man aged 35 to 55 with Graves' hyperthyroidism.

The rearrangement joins TRBV2 to TRBJ1-5; D remains unclear. From germline, CDR1 is SNHLY and CDR2 FYNNEI. The CDR3 is 17 amino acids. The germline V and J ends were trimmed by 3 bases and 11 bases, with 26 bases remaining between them. CDR3 region: CASSETGVPPIRETQHF. The CDR3 nucleotides read TGTGCCAGCAGTGAGACTGGAGTACCCCCGATCCGTGAGACCCAGCATTTT.

Many counts were recorded for this clonotype. The chain joins TRBV20-1 to TRBJ2-7, with D uncertain. CDR1 and CDR2 (germline): DFQATT, SNEGSKA (reference sequence). Deletions cut 2 bases from V and 6 bases from J, with 14 bases between. The CDR3 has 13 amino acids. CDR3 loop: CSARRLDLLEQYF. The CDR3 DNA reads TGCAGTGCTAGAAGACTGGACCTCCTCGAGCAGTACTTC.

This clonotype was seen repeatedly, ten times or more. The V and J genes are TRBV7-3 and TRBJ1-1; D might be TRBD1 (6 bases). CDR3 length equals 15 residues. CDR1 and CDR2 from the germline V gene are SGHTA and FQGTGA. Trimming took 4 bases from V and 1 from J, leaving 13 bases between them. CDR3 amino acids: CASSSRGGPNTEAFF. The CDR3, as DNA: TGTGCCAGCAGCTCGCGAGGGGGGCCGAACACTGAAGCTTTCTTT.

V and J are TRBV29-1 and TRBJ2-3; TRBD2 matches at 9 bases. The CDR3 loop spans 14 amino acids. J gave up 4 bases and V 6 bases, and 8 bases lay outside the gene matches. Germline CDR1 reads SQVTM; CDR2 reads ANQGSEA. CDR3 DNA sequence: TGCAGCGTCCAAGGCGGGGGGGGGGCAGATACGCAGTATTTT. Translation: CSVQGGGGADTQYF.

Many counts were recorded for this clonotype. The V call is TRBV3-1, the J call TRBJ1-2; D is uncertain. Germline V gene sequence: CDR1 LGHDT, CDR2 YNNKEL (reference sequence). The length of the CDR3 is 14 residues. Trimming cost V 3 bases and J 5 bases, with 13 bases left between them. CDR3 coding DNA: TGTGCCAGCAGCCAGGAGCTCTCAGGATATGGCTACACCTTC. Translated, it gives CASSQELSGYGYTF.

About this clonotype: The junction departs from the called germline gene at one end, perhaps through a read error. The chain couples TRBV7-2 to TRBJ1-6; no clear D. CDR1 SGHTA and CDR2 FQGNSA come from the germline V gene. This CDR3 has 19 residues. The DNA of the CDR3 is TGCGCCAGCAGCCAAGAAGGTGGAGGGCGGGGCTCCTATAATTCACCCCTCCACTTT. It codes for CASSQEGGGRGSYNSPLHF.

This clonotype was counted ten times or more. This chain links TRBV7-2 with TRBJ2-7, with TRBD2 matching over 8 bases. CDR3 length equals 15 residues. V lost 1 base to trimming and J lost 4 bases; unmatched junction nucleotides: 6. CDR1 and CDR2 from the germline V gene are SGHTA and FQGNSA. CDR3 protein: CASSLVRREDYEQYF. CDR3 in DNA: TGTGCCAGCAGCTTAGTACGGCGGGAGGATTACGAGCAGTACTTC.

Concerning this clonotype: A read error may produce the germline difference seen at one junction end. CDR3 DNA sequence: TGTGCCGCCAGTGGGAGTGGTCAGCCCCAGCATTTT. Protein: CAASGSGQPQHF. This chain connects TRBV24-1 to TRBJ1-5; D remains ambiguous. This CDR3 has 12 amino acids. CDR1 is KGHDR and CDR2 is SFDVKD in the germline V gene.

J is TRBJ2-7 and V is TRBV19, with TRBD1 identical over 7 bases. V gave up 8 bases and J gave up 0 bases; unmatched junction bases: 4. The CDR3 is made up of 13 amino acids. The V gene's germline CDR1 is LNHDA and CDR2 SQIVND (reference sequence). The chain's CDR3 is CASPGGFSYEQYF. For the CDR3, the DNA is TGTGCCAGTCCAGGGGGATTCTCCTACGAGCAGTACTTC.

This chain connects TRBV19 to TRBJ1-2; 8 bases are a match to TRBD1. The V segment lost 6 bases and the J segment 1 base; nucleotides outside the gene matches: 4. This CDR3 contains 14 residues. Looked up from germline, CDR1 is LNHDA and CDR2 is SQIVND (reference sequence). The CDR3 nucleotides read TGTGCCAGTAGAACGGGACAGGTTAACTATGGCTACACCTTC. It yields the protein CASRTGQVNYGYTF.

This clonotype was picked up many times. This chain uses TRBV20-1 with TRBJ2-3, with D possibly matching TRBD2 (5 bases). V lost 6 bases, J lost 1 base, and 20 bases lay in between. Germline V gene sequence: CDR1 DFQATT, CDR2 SNEGSKA (reference sequence). This CDR3 region has 16 residues. The CDR3 spells CSATPLAGRGTDTQYF. The DNA of the CDR3 is TGCAGTGCAACCCCCCTCGCGGGCCGCGGCACAGATACGCAGTATTTT.

This clonotype was seen ten or more times. The gene calls are TRBV5-8 and TRBJ2-7; no reliable D call. CDR1 and CDR2 (germline): SGHTS, YDEGEE. The CDR3 totals 16 residues. The V and J ends lost 1 base and 0 bases respectively, with 14 bases between them. This CDR3 reads CASSLNLGKGSYEQYF. CDR3 coding DNA: TGTGCCAGCAGCTTGAATCTAGGGAAGGGCTCCTACGAGCAGTACTTC.